A single sample gave rise to the 2 T cell receptor beta chains below, sequenced in a study of CD8 T cells in Susac syndrome. Random hexamers were used to reverse transcribe the RNA input (0.5 to 1 ug). TCRdb reanalysed the immunoSEQ multiplex PCR reads using MiXCR and keeps one entry per CDR3 protein. Here the sample spans 250,000 to 350,000 distinct CDR3 sequences, about 92% being singletons. The sample taken for sequencing was CD4+ T cells from PBMCs. These receptors were collected from a human donor with multiple sclerosis.

The V gene is TRBV19, the J gene TRBJ2-1, with 8 bases that match TRBD2. The V segment lost 10 bases and the J segment 6 bases; nucleotides outside the gene matches: 11. The CDR3 is 14 amino acids. CDR1 and CDR2 from the germline V gene are LNHDA and SQIVND (reference sequence). For the CDR3, the DNA is TGTGCCACCGCGAGAACGGGGGGGCGCAATGAGCAGTTCTTC. As protein: CATARTGGRNEQFF.

The chain employs TRBV11-1 and TRBJ2-1, with TRBD2 matching over 7 bases. V trimming: 9 bases; J trimming: 1 base; junction bases outside the gene matches: 6. The CDR3 runs 14 residues. Germline V gene lookup returns CDR1 SGHAT and CDR2 FQDESV (reference sequence). For the CDR3, the DNA is TGTGCCAGTTGTGCAGCGGGGTCCTACAATGAGCAGTTCTTC. Translation gives CASCAAGSYNEQFF.